The source of this T cell receptor (beta chain) is a study of cytomegalovirus exposure and HLA in healthy donors. This clone was seen only a few times. The antigen is undetermined. Study-wide results and limits: TCR beta sequences reportedly predicted most subjects' HLA-A and HLA-B alleles accurately. Sequencing likely produced, as an artifact, a cluster of highly shared sequence variants.

13 Jbeta primers and 60 Vbeta primers were used for the PCR. Some clones are missing from TCRdb's copy, which holds only in-frame ones; the method was immunoSEQ multiplex PCR. The profile shows more than 90,000 clones, approximately 58% of them singletons. The CDR3 extends over 13 amino acids. Germline V CDR1 and CDR2: SGDLS, YYNGEE. V dropped 0 bases and J dropped 6 bases, with 7 bases sitting between them. The TCR was taken from a woman between 25 and 40 years old in good health and CMV-seronegative. Specimen: PBMCs. The genes are TRBV9 and TRBJ2-1, with no clear D. CDR3 loop: CASSVATGNEQFF. CDR3 DNA: TGTGCCAGCAGCGTAGCGACGGGCAATGAGCAGTTCTTC.